The source of this TCR beta chain is a study of regulatory T cells in long-lasting Graves disease. About the research overall: In persistent Graves' disease, antithyroid drugs had been taken for over 5 years and TSH receptor antibodies stayed positive. Study observations and caveats: Patients with persistent disease showed a bias toward TRBV28, TRBJ1-2 and TRBJ2-5. Sharing of public clonotypes was greater in persistent patients (about 2,700) than in new patients (roughly 1,000).

The V gene's germline CDR1 is SGHAT and CDR2 FQNNGV. Between the trimmed V and J ends, which lost 0 bases and 6 bases, there was a span of 9 bases. There are 13 residues in the CDR3. This clonotype was counted at least ten times. Its antigen is unidentified. In building TCR beta libraries, iRepertoire HTBI primers were used together with Arm-PCR of CDR3 regions. In TCRdb, the multiplex PCR reads were re-called with MiXCR into one record per CDR3 protein. Seen here are about 290,000 distinct CDR3 sequences, around a fifth observed once, and the top ten hold 56%. Sample time point: persistent/refractory GD, antithyroid drugs over 5 years with positive TRAb. Following extraction of RNA from PBMCs, that RNA was used to make the TCR library.

The sample in question was peripheral blood mononuclear cells (PBMCs), obtained when the disease was refractory, from a patient treated with antithyroid drugs. The receptor was isolated from a female donor with Graves disease. The rearrangement links TRBV11-2 to TRBJ2-7; TRBD1 is a possible D gene (6 bases). The CDR3 region is CASSLDWGPEQYF. In DNA, the CDR3 is TGTGCCAGCAGCTTAGATTGGGGGCCCGAGCAGTACTTC.